This T cell receptor beta chain was observed in a study of identical twins. As regards this clonotype: What it binds is not known.

With 6 bases removed from V and 1 base from J, the gap between germline ends came to 17 bases. The CDR3 is made up of 15 amino acids. Germline assignment: CDR1 DFQATT and CDR2 SNEGSKA (reference sequence). Findings and caveats of the study: Conclusions were drawn cross-sectionally by statistical analysis, without following the same donors. For out-of-frame beta sequences, excess twin sharing was weaker.

Healthy Caucasians made up all donors. TCRdb analysed the 5' RACE reads with MiXCR anew, one entry per CDR3 protein. The data show around 490,000 distinct CDR3 sequences, 20% to 25% seen once. This sample was shared with a second study, whose subject was yellow fever vaccine responses in identical twins.

The sequencing sample was made of CD4+ T cells sorted from blood. This clonotype was sampled from a woman aged 18-29 years in good health. J is TRBJ2-3 and V is TRBV20-1, with TRBD2 as a possible D gene (5 bases). The CDR3 region is CSARPGGSGTDTQYF. DNA of the CDR3: TGCAGTGCCCGTCCTGGCGGGTCTGGCACAGATACGCAGTATTTT.